This TCR beta chain is from a study of cytomegalovirus exposure and HLA in healthy donors. Findings and caveats of the study: Analysis was carried out at a later point, and it linked a missense DCLRE1C variant to TCR beta V- and J-gene trimming.

Primers included in the PCR were 60 Vbeta and 13 Jbeta primers. Original data processing: Later, an analysis found tens of millions of unique TCR beta chains, and about 10 million of these were shared. Repertoires were generated with immunoSEQ multiplex PCR, while TCRdb's copy carries only in-frame clones and drops some. That table is the source of V, J and clone size, and D and trimming were worked out from the DNA. Of a few hundred thousand clones in the sample, roughly 80% were seen once. Turning to this clone: Its antigen remains unknown.

Deletions cut 5 bases from V and 3 bases from J, with 8 bases between. The germline V gene encodes CDR1 SQVTM and CDR2 ANQGSEA. CDR3 length equals 11 residues. This receptor was identified in a man aged 25 to 40 in good health and CMV-seronegative. V and J are TRBV29-1 and TRBJ2-7; a weak D match, TRBD2 (5 bases). The material sequenced was PBMCs. The CDR3 nucleotides are TGCAGCGTTTCGGGGAGCTACGAGCAGTACTTC. This encodes CSVSGSYEQYF.